The clone carrying this T cell receptor beta chain appeared many times. Its antigen is not identified. CDR1 and CDR2 from the germline V gene are SGHRS and YFSETQ. The CDR3 runs to 15 residues. Trimming left V 0 bases short and J 2 bases short, with 9 bases between. The sample comes from a study of T cells after yellow fever vaccination. The study made its TCR cDNA through 5'RACE template switching. That step introduced a universal primer site along with UMIs. TCRdb re-analysed the 5' RACE reads in MiXCR, keeping a single row per CDR3 protein. The sample has some 250,000 distinct CDR3 sequences; roughly 3.5% are singletons. Study-level results: The CD4 compartment and the CD8 compartment contained a small share of clonotypes in common.

The receptor's source is a man in his late teens or twenties who received the YFV17D yellow fever vaccine. Sequencing used PBMCs, obtained 15 days after the yellow fever booster vaccination. This chain links TRBV5-1 with TRBJ1-5; no clear D gene. The CDR3 coding sequence is TGCGCCAGCAGCTTGGAGGGCATAGGCAATCAGCCCCAGCATTTT. Translation: CASSLEGIGNQPQHF.